This entry concerns a single T cell receptor (beta chain). These data come from a study of blood T cell repertoires in COVID-19. Background on the study: COVID-19 samples collected from the United States, Italy and Spain covered acute and convalescent phases.

V was pared by 5 bases and J by 2 bases, with 16 bases between. The germline gives CDR1 SGHTA, CDR2 FQGTGA. This CDR3 region has 16 residues. How the authors handled the data: How many nucleated cells were present was estimated from reference gene primer amplification. The table came from immunoSEQ multiplex PCR; TCRdb's copy has only in-frame clones and leaves some out. The V and J calls and clone size are taken from that table; D and trimming were inferred from the DNA. In the table there are around 180,000 clones, about nine tenths of which are singletons. The receptor's source is a man in his fifties or sixties with acute or convalescent COVID-19. The chain has TRBV7-3 and TRBJ2-1; D may be TRBD2 (6 bases). Sequencing input: peripheral blood. CDR3 DNA: TGTGCCAGCAGCCCACGGCGGGGAGACCCCTACAATGAGCAGTTCTTC. Translated, it gives CASSPRRGDPYNEQFF.